Listed below are T cell receptor beta chains from one sample, sequenced in a study of early stage breast cancer tumors. TCRdb's copy holds only in-frame clones and misses some; the assay was immunoSEQ multiplex PCR. This table has approximately 31,000 clones, approximately 70% appearing once. The material sequenced was breast tumor tissue. These receptors were collected from a person aged 30-39 years with breast cancer. Both conserved end residues are part of each CDR3. Fields, in order: CDR3 length, D gene, J gene, V gene, clone size, CDR3 protein, CDR3 DNA. A D gene is named only where the DNA matches it firmly. Size is omitted from some rows. Given values are once, few, many or a class for expanded clones.

cdr3_length: 15; d_call: NA; j_call: TRBJ2-2; v_call: TRBV25-1; clone_size: NA; cdr3_aa: CASSDDNKPTGELFF; cdr3_nt: TGTGCCAGCAGCGACGACAACAAGCCGACCGGGGAGCTGTTTTTT
cdr3_length: 15; d_call: TRBD1; j_call: TRBJ1-2; v_call: TRBV4-3; clone_size: NA; cdr3_aa: CASSQSDRGLYGYTF; cdr3_nt: TGCGCCAGCAGCCAGTCGGACAGGGGGCTCTATGGCTACACCTTC
cdr3_length: 15; d_call: NA; j_call: TRBJ2-5; v_call: TRBV6-1; clone_size: NA; cdr3_aa: CASSRLGRYQETQYF; cdr3_nt: TGTGCCAGCAGTCGACTAGGACGGTACCAAGAGACCCAGTACTTC
cdr3_length: 16; d_call: TRBD2; j_call: TRBJ2-7; v_call: TRBV15; clone_size: NA; cdr3_aa: CATSRGLAGYSYEQYF; cdr3_nt: TGTGCCACCAGCAGAGGGTTAGCGGGATACTCCTACGAGCAGTACTTC
cdr3_length: 12; d_call: TRBD1; j_call: TRBJ2-7; v_call: TRBV29-1; clone_size: NA; cdr3_aa: CSVEAGGFEQYF; cdr3_nt: TGCAGCGTTGAGGCAGGGGGCTTCGAGCAGTACTTC
cdr3_length: 15; d_call: TRBD1; j_call: TRBJ2-7; v_call: TRBV25-1; clone_size: once; cdr3_aa: CASSGWDRLSYEQYF; cdr3_nt: TGTGCCAGCAGTGGGTGGGACAGGCTATCCTACGAGCAGTACTTC
cdr3_length: 16; d_call: NA; j_call: TRBJ2-1; v_call: TRBV9; clone_size: once; cdr3_aa: CASSANRASSYNEQFF; cdr3_nt: TGTGCCAGCAGCGCAAACCGCGCCAGCTCCTACAATGAGCAGTTCTTC
cdr3_length: 17; d_call: NA; j_call: TRBJ2-1; v_call: TRBV7-3; clone_size: NA; cdr3_aa: CASSLTFGPVSYNEQFF; cdr3_nt: TGTGCCAGCAGCTTAACTTTTGGGCCGGTCTCCTACAATGAGCAGTTCTTC
cdr3_length: 15; d_call: TRBD2; j_call: TRBJ2-1; v_call: TRBV14; clone_size: NA; cdr3_aa: CASSYLAGEGNEQFF; cdr3_nt: TGTGCCAGCAGCTACCTAGCGGGAGAAGGGAATGAGCAGTTCTTC
cdr3_length: 16; d_call: TRBD2; j_call: TRBJ2-1; v_call: TRBV11-3; clone_size: few; cdr3_aa: CASSLDGREGRNEQFF; cdr3_nt: TGTGCCAGCAGCTTAGATGGGCGGGAGGGCCGAAATGAGCAGTTCTTC
cdr3_length: 16; d_call: TRBD1; j_call: TRBJ1-5; v_call: TRBV19; clone_size: NA; cdr3_aa: CASSTLGTVENQPQHF; cdr3_nt: TGTGCCAGTAGTACCCTGGGGACAGTCGAAAATCAGCCCCAGCATTTT
cdr3_length: 17; d_call: NA; j_call: TRBJ2-3; v_call: TRBV9; clone_size: NA; cdr3_aa: CASSVDSRGGATDTQYF; cdr3_nt: TGTGCCAGCAGCGTAGACTCCCGTGGGGGGGCCACAGATACGCAGTATTTT
cdr3_length: 16; d_call: TRBD1; j_call: TRBJ2-3; v_call: TRBV27; clone_size: NA; cdr3_aa: CASSLQRRGTEDTQYF; cdr3_nt: TGTGCCAGCAGTTTACAAAGAAGGGGGACAGAAGATACGCAGTATTTT
cdr3_length: 15; d_call: TRBD2; j_call: TRBJ2-7; v_call: TRBV19; clone_size: NA; cdr3_aa: CASSITGTSNYEQYF; cdr3_nt: TGTGCCAGTAGTATCACCGGGACTAGCAACTACGAGCAGTACTTC
cdr3_length: 15; d_call: NA; j_call: TRBJ2-1; v_call: TRBV1; clone_size: NA; cdr3_aa: CTSSPHRATNNEQFF; cdr3_nt: TGCACCAGCAGCCCCCACCGGGCGACGAACAATGAGCAGTTCTTC
cdr3_length: 17; d_call: NA; j_call: TRBJ1-4; v_call: TRBV7-2; clone_size: NA; cdr3_aa: CASSFSWRGATNEKLFF; cdr3_nt: TGTGCCAGCAGCTTCTCCTGGCGGGGGGCGACTAATGAAAAACTGTTTTTT
cdr3_length: 12; d_call: NA; j_call: TRBJ1-1; v_call: TRBV9; clone_size: NA; cdr3_aa: CASSVEGGGAFF; cdr3_nt: TGTGCCAGCAGCGTAGAGGGAGGAGGTGCTTTCTTT
cdr3_length: 14; d_call: NA; j_call: TRBJ2-3; v_call: TRBV11-3; clone_size: NA; cdr3_aa: CASSLATQTDTQYF; cdr3_nt: TGTGCCAGCAGCTTAGCAACCCAAACAGATACGCAGTATTTT
cdr3_length: 16; d_call: NA; j_call: TRBJ2-3; v_call: TRBV5-4; clone_size: NA; cdr3_aa: CASSFSLRDDTDTQYF; cdr3_nt: TGTGCCAGCAGCTTCTCTCTGCGGGACGACACAGATACGCAGTATTTT
cdr3_length: 12; d_call: NA; j_call: TRBJ1-1; v_call: TRBV6-6; clone_size: few; cdr3_aa: CASSYVGTEAFF; cdr3_nt: TGTGCCAGCAGTTACGTTGGCACTGAAGCTTTCTTT
cdr3_length: 16; d_call: TRBD1; j_call: TRBJ2-1; v_call: TRBV2; clone_size: NA; cdr3_aa: CASSWTGGGPYNEQFF; cdr3_nt: TGTGCCAGCAGTTGGACAGGGGGGGGTCCCTACAATGAGCAGTTCTTC
cdr3_length: 17; d_call: NA; j_call: TRBJ2-7; v_call: TRBV6-1; clone_size: NA; cdr3_aa: CASSEGNVGVDPYEQYF; cdr3_nt: TGTGCCAGCAGTGAAGGCAACGTGGGCGTCGACCCCTACGAGCAGTACTTC
cdr3_length: 15; d_call: TRBD1; j_call: TRBJ2-1; v_call: TRBV7-6; clone_size: few; cdr3_aa: CASTPRDREYNEQFF; cdr3_nt: TGTGCCAGCACCCCGCGAGACAGGGAATACAATGAGCAGTTCTTC
cdr3_length: 15; d_call: NA; j_call: TRBJ2-5; v_call: TRBV10-1; clone_size: NA; cdr3_aa: CASSEGSANQETQYF; cdr3_nt: TGCGCCAGCAGTGAGGGCAGCGCGAATCAAGAGACCCAGTACTTC
cdr3_length: 16; d_call: TRBD1; j_call: TRBJ1-3; v_call: TRBV5-6; clone_size: NA; cdr3_aa: CASSWQGQGKGNTIYF; cdr3_nt: TGTGCCAGCAGCTGGCAGGGACAGGGGAAGGGAAACACCATATATTTT
cdr3_length: 16; d_call: TRBD2; j_call: TRBJ2-3; v_call: TRBV5-4; clone_size: NA; cdr3_aa: CASSGSGRENTDTQYF; cdr3_nt: TGTGCCAGCAGCGGCTCAGGGCGGGAGAACACAGATACGCAGTATTTT
cdr3_length: 15; d_call: NA; j_call: TRBJ2-1; v_call: TRBV6-6; clone_size: few; cdr3_aa: CASSYEGGGYNEQFF; cdr3_nt: TGTGCCAGCAGTTACGAGGGAGGGGGCTACAATGAGCAGTTCTTC
cdr3_length: 12; d_call: NA; j_call: TRBJ2-7; v_call: TRBV25-1; clone_size: few; cdr3_aa: CASSERSYEQYF; cdr3_nt: TGTGCCAGCAGTGAACGTTCCTACGAGCAGTACTTC
cdr3_length: 15; d_call: TRBD1; j_call: TRBJ2-7; v_call: TRBV30; clone_size: NA; cdr3_aa: CAWSVLETGQGEQYF; cdr3_nt: TGTGCCTGGAGTGTACTTGAGACAGGGCAGGGGGAGCAGTACTTC
cdr3_length: 18; d_call: TRBD2; j_call: TRBJ2-1; v_call: TRBV7-2; clone_size: NA; cdr3_aa: CASSLQLAGWVSYNEQFF; cdr3_nt: TGTGCCAGCAGCTTGCAACTAGCGGGATGGGTATCCTACAATGAGCAGTTCTTC
cdr3_length: 11; d_call: NA; j_call: TRBJ2-5; v_call: TRBV6-4; clone_size: NA; cdr3_aa: CASTLQETQYF; cdr3_nt: TGTGCCAGCACTCTCCAAGAGACCCAGTACTTC
cdr3_length: 15; d_call: TRBD2; j_call: TRBJ2-1; v_call: TRBV14; clone_size: NA; cdr3_aa: CASSPSGRKGYEQFF; cdr3_nt: TGTGCCAGCAGCCCTAGCGGGAGAAAAGGCTATGAGCAGTTCTTC
cdr3_length: 15; d_call: TRBD2; j_call: TRBJ2-1; v_call: TRBV5-4; clone_size: once; cdr3_aa: CASSLGGGVYNEQFF; cdr3_nt: TGTGCCAGCAGCTTGGGGGGAGGGGTATACAATGAGCAGTTCTTC
cdr3_length: 15; d_call: NA; j_call: TRBJ2-2; v_call: TRBV11-3; clone_size: NA; cdr3_aa: CASSLDGRLTGELFF; cdr3_nt: TGTGCCAGCAGCTTAGACGGGAGATTGACCGGGGAGCTGTTTTTT
cdr3_length: 15; d_call: NA; j_call: TRBJ1-3; v_call: TRBV30; clone_size: NA; cdr3_aa: CAWSWGPDSGNTIYF; cdr3_nt: TGTGCCTGGAGTTGGGGGCCCGACTCTGGAAACACCATATATTTT
cdr3_length: 15; d_call: TRBD1; j_call: TRBJ1-2; v_call: TRBV29-1; clone_size: once; cdr3_aa: CSVEEGRGLDYGYTF; cdr3_nt: TGCAGCGTTGAAGAAGGCAGGGGGCTTGACTATGGCTACACCTTC
cdr3_length: 12; d_call: NA; j_call: TRBJ2-1; v_call: TRBV4-2; clone_size: few; cdr3_aa: CASSHQSNEQFF; cdr3_nt: TGTGCCAGCAGCCACCAGAGTAATGAGCAGTTCTTC
cdr3_length: 15; d_call: TRBD2; j_call: TRBJ2-1; v_call: TRBV18; clone_size: NA; cdr3_aa: CASSPSGLVLNEQFF; cdr3_nt: TGTGCCAGCTCACCCTCCGGACTAGTCCTCAATGAGCAGTTCTTC
cdr3_length: 13; d_call: NA; j_call: TRBJ1-1; v_call: TRBV30; clone_size: NA; cdr3_aa: CAWSVSGPTEAFF; cdr3_nt: TGTGCCTGGAGTGTATCTGGGCCCACTGAAGCTTTCTTT
cdr3_length: 14; d_call: NA; j_call: TRBJ2-4; v_call: TRBV7-8; clone_size: once; cdr3_aa: CASSPSTGKNIQYF; cdr3_nt: TGTGCCAGCAGCCCCAGTACTGGCAAAAACATTCAGTACTTC
cdr3_length: 11; d_call: NA; j_call: TRBJ1-2; v_call: TRBV20-1; clone_size: once; cdr3_aa: CSAEVNYGYTF; cdr3_nt: TGCAGTGCGGAAGTTAACTATGGCTACACCTTC
cdr3_length: 13; d_call: NA; j_call: TRBJ1-4; v_call: TRBV6-5; clone_size: once; cdr3_aa: CASSFQGTEKLFF; cdr3_nt: TGTGCCAGCAGTTTCCAGGGCACGGAAAAACTGTTTTTT
cdr3_length: 14; d_call: NA; j_call: TRBJ2-1; v_call: TRBV29-1; clone_size: few; cdr3_aa: CSVVPTYSYNEQFF; cdr3_nt: TGCAGCGTTGTGCCGACATATTCCTACAATGAGCAGTTCTTC
cdr3_length: 16; d_call: NA; j_call: TRBJ2-1; v_call: TRBV9; clone_size: NA; cdr3_aa: CASSVEVGVVLNEQFF; cdr3_nt: TGTGCCAGCAGCGTAGAAGTTGGAGTTGTCTTGAATGAGCAGTTCTTC
cdr3_length: 13; d_call: NA; j_call: TRBJ1-1; v_call: TRBV6-6; clone_size: NA; cdr3_aa: CASRLARDTEAFF; cdr3_nt: TGTGCCAGCAGACTCGCGAGGGACACTGAAGCTTTCTTT
cdr3_length: 17; d_call: NA; j_call: TRBJ2-3; v_call: TRBV19; clone_size: NA; cdr3_aa: CASNQDRDSTSTDTQYF; cdr3_nt: TGTGCCAGTAACCAAGACAGGGACTCTACTAGCACAGATACGCAGTATTTT
cdr3_length: 14; d_call: NA; j_call: TRBJ2-7; v_call: TRBV2; clone_size: NA; cdr3_aa: CASNSDSPPSEQYF; cdr3_nt: TGTGCCAGCAACTCCGACAGCCCTCCATCCGAGCAGTACTTC
cdr3_length: 18; d_call: TRBD2; j_call: TRBJ2-1; v_call: TRBV7-3; clone_size: NA; cdr3_aa: CASSSSRTSGRAENEQFF; cdr3_nt: TGTGCCAGCAGCTCGTCCCGGACTAGCGGGAGGGCCGAGAATGAGCAGTTCTTC
cdr3_length: 13; d_call: NA; j_call: TRBJ1-1; v_call: TRBV29-1; clone_size: once; cdr3_aa: CSVGRGGGTEAFF; cdr3_nt: TGCAGCGTGGGGAGAGGGGGGGGCACTGAAGCTTTCTTT
cdr3_length: 15; d_call: TRBD1; j_call: TRBJ1-5; v_call: TRBV2; clone_size: once; cdr3_aa: CASSGTGGSNQPQHF; cdr3_nt: TGTGCCAGCAGCGGGACAGGGGGGAGCAATCAGCCCCAGCATTTT
cdr3_length: 11; d_call: NA; j_call: TRBJ2-3; v_call: TRBV2; clone_size: NA; cdr3_aa: CASRYMDTQYF; cdr3_nt: TGTGCCAGCAGATATATGGATACGCAGTATTTT